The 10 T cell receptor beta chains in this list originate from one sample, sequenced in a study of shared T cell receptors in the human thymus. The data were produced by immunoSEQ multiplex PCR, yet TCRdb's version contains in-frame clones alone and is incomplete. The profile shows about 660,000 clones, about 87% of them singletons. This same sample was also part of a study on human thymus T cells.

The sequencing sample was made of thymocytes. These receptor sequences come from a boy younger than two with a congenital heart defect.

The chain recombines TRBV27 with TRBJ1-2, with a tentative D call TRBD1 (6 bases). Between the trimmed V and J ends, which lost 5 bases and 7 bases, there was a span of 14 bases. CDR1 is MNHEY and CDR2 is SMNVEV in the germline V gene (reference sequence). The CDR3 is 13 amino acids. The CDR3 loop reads CASSNRVRGGYTF. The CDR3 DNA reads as TGTGCCAGCAGTAACAGGGTCCGGGGTGGCTACACCTTC.

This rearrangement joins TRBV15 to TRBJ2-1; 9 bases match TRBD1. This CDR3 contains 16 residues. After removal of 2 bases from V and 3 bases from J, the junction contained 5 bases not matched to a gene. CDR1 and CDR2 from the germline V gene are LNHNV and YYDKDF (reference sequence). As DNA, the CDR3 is TGTGCCACCAGCAGAATACAGGGGGCGGACTACAATGAGCAGTTCTTC. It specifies CATSRIQGADYNEQFF.

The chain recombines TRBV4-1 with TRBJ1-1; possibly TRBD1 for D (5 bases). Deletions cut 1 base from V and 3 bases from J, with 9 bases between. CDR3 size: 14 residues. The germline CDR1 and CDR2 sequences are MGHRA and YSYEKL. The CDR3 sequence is CASSQAGDYTEAFF. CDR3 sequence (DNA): TGCGCCAGCAGCCAAGCCGGGGACTACACTGAAGCTTTCTTT.

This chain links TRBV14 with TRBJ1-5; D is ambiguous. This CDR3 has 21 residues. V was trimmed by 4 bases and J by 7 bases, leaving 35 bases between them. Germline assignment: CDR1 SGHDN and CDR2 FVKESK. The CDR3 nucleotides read TGTGCCAGCAGCCCGGCTACCGGGAGCCATTTAGGCCCCCTGTTCCTCCAGCCCCAGCATTTT. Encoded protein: CASSPATGSHLGPLFLQPQHF.

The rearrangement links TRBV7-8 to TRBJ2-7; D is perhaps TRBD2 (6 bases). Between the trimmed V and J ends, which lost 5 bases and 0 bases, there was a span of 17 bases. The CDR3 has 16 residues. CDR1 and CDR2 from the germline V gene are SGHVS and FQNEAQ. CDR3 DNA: TGTGCCAGCAGCCCGCGTCCCGGGGGACTCTCCTACGAGCAGTACTTC. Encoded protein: CASSPRPGGLSYEQYF.

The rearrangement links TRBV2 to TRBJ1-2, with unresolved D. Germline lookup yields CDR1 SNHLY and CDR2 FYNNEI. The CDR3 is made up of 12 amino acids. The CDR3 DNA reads TGTAGATACATGCGGGGAAACTATGGCTACACCTTC. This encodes CRYMRGNYGYTF.

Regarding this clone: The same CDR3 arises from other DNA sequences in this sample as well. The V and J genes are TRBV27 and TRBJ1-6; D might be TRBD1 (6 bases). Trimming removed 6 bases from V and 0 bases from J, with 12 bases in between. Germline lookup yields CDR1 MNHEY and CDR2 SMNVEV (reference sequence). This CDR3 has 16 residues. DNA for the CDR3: TGTGCCAGCAGCACAGGGCTAAGCTCCTATAATTCACCCCTCCACTTT. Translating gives CASSTGLSSYNSPLHF.

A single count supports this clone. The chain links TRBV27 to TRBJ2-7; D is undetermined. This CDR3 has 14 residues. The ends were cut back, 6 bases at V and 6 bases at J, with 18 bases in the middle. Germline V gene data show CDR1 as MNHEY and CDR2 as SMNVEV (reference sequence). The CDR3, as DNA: TGTGCCAGCAGCATCGCGAAAACATGGGCCGAGCAGTACTTC. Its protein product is CASSIAKTWAEQYF.

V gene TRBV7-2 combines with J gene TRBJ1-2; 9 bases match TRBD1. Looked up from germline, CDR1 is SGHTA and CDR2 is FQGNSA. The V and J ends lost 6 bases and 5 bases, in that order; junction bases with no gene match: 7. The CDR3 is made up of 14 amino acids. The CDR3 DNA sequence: TGTGCCAGCAGAACCGGGACAGGGCCTTATGGCTACACCTTC. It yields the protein CASRTGTGPYGYTF.

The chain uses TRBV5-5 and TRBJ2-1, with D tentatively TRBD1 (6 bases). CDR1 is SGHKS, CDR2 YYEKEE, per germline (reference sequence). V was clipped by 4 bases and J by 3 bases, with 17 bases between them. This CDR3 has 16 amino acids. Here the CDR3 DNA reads TGTGCCAGCAGCGTGACCGGGACAAGATTCTACAATGAGCAGTTCTTC. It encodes CASSVTGTRFYNEQFF.